The next 11 T cell receptor beta chains were all read from a single sample in a study of T-cell memory formation after mild COVID-19 (dated by TCRdb to the early 2020s). Library preparation was by 5' RACE. The sequencer listed for this sample is Illumina NovaSeq 6000. TCRdb handled the public reads itself, with Q25 trimming in fastp and clone calling in MiXCR, and kept productive beta chains. A single entry per CDR3 protein holds the most common genes and DNA from its merged rows. The sample table contains approximately 89,000 distinct CDR3 sequences; only one count was recorded for over 10% of them. The top ten constitute around two fifths of the sample. Sample: PBMCs or a T cell subset sorted from them (not recorded which). All receptors derive from a man aged 18 to 35 who had mild COVID-19 (a few samples of this study predate the infection). The sample titles of this study are shuffled in the database, so cell type and time point are left out; the donor was told from shared clones.

This clonotype was observed a handful of times. The V and J genes are TRBV24-1 and TRBJ2-1; D perhaps matches TRBD2 (5 bases). The length of the CDR3 is 11 residues. The ends were cut back, 9 bases at V and 6 bases at J, with 8 bases in the middle. Germline-derived CDR1 and CDR2 are KGHDR and SFDVKD. In DNA form, the CDR3 reads TGTGCCACCGGAGGCCCCAATGAGCAGTTCTTC. Its translation is CATGGPNEQFF.

The chain couples TRBV12-3 or TRBV12-4 to TRBJ2-1; D is perhaps TRBD1 or TRBD2 (6 bases each). V was shortened by 7 bases and J by 10 bases, with 8 bases between the two germline ends. CDR3 length: 10 amino acids. The CDR3, as DNA: TGTGCCAGCAAAGGGGGGGAGCAGTTCTTC. It encodes CASKGGEQFF.

Many counts were recorded for this clonotype. The chain carries TRBV4-1 and TRBJ2-2; 7 nucleotides match TRBD2. The CDR3 covers 16 residues. CDR1 and CDR2 from the germline V gene are MGHRA and YSYEKL. The junction had 6 bases not matched to a gene; V was cut back by 0 bases and J by 5 bases. In nucleotides, the CDR3 is TGCGCCAGCAGCCAAGAGGGAGGGGCCCCAACCGGGGAGCTGTTTTTT. Its translation is CASSQEGGAPTGELFF.

This sequence joins TRBV9 and TRBJ1-2; a possible D gene is TRBD1 (5 bases). In germline, CDR1 is SGDLS, CDR2 YYNGEE. Trimming took off 0 bases at V and 7 bases at J, with 22 bases between the two ends. This CDR3 comprises 17 residues. The CDR3 DNA follows: TGTGCCAGCAGCGTAGCCACCCCGGCGGGCAGGGTGGGTGGCTACACCTTC. This codes for CASSVATPAGRVGGYTF.

This clonotype occurred a few times. The V call is TRBV4-1, the J call TRBJ2-3, with 8 bases aligning to TRBD2. V trimming: 1 base; J trimming: 6 bases; junction bases outside the gene matches: 9. The germline gives CDR1 MGHRA, CDR2 YSYEKL. The CDR3 totals 16 residues. The CDR3 DNA reads TGCGCCAGCAGCCAAGGGATGTCGGGGGGGCCGGATACGCAGTATTTT. Its translation is CASSQGMSGGPDTQYF.

This chain links TRBV7-3 with TRBJ2-7; D remains unclear. V gave up 2 bases and J gave up 1 base, with 6 bases separating them. CDR3 length: 13 amino acids. CDR1 and CDR2 (germline): SGHTA, FQGTGA. The CDR3 sequence is CASSLGVSYEQYF. The CDR3 nucleotides read TGTGCCAGCAGCTTAGGGGTTTCCTACGAGCAGTACTTC.

There are many counts of this clonotype. The chain uses TRBV19 and TRBJ1-1; D is perhaps TRBD1 (5 bases). Germline lookup yields CDR1 LNHDA and CDR2 SQIVND (reference sequence). The V gene lost 3 bases and the J gene lost 2 bases, with 7 bases spanning the gap. The CDR3 covers 13 residues. The CDR3 sequence: CASSMGLNTEAFF. The CDR3 DNA follows: TGTGCCAGTAGTATGGGACTCAACACTGAAGCTTTCTTT.

This clonotype has a count of ten or more. The chain uses TRBV4-3 and TRBJ1-1; no definite D call. V lost 4 bases to trimming and J lost 0 bases, with 9 bases between them. CDR3 length: 14 residues. Germline V CDR1 and CDR2: LGHNA, YSLEER. CDR3 in amino acids: CASSPGPMNTEAFF. The CDR3 region has the DNA TGCGCCAGCAGCCCCGGACCGATGAACACTGAAGCTTTCTTT.

The chain has TRBV10-3 and TRBJ1-5; possible D gene TRBD1, 6 bases. With 4 bases removed from V and 5 bases from J, the gap between germline ends came to 12 bases. CDR1 is ENHRY and CDR2 is SYGVKD in the germline V gene. This CDR3 is 14 amino acids long. The CDR3 bases are TGTGCCATCAGTGGGGGGGCGAGTGATCAGCCCCAGCATTTT. This codes for CAISGGASDQPQHF.

This chain uses TRBV20-1 with TRBJ2-1; tentative D call: TRBD2 (5 bases). The V gene's germline CDR1 is DFQATT and CDR2 SNEGSKA (reference sequence). The germline V and J ends were trimmed by 4 bases and 4 bases, with 11 bases remaining between them. CDR3 length equals 13 residues. CDR3 DNA: TGCAGTGCTAAGGACTTATTGTACAATGAGCAGTTCTTC. Translated, it gives CSAKDLLYNEQFF.

This clonotype was found a few times. This chain uses TRBV7-8 with TRBJ1-6; D call uncertain. This CDR3 has 15 residues. V shed 4 bases and J shed 4 bases, with 11 bases lying between them. Germline assignment: CDR1 SGHVS and CDR2 FQNEAQ. The CDR3 reads CASSSVTGYNSPLHF. CDR3 in DNA: TGTGCCAGCAGCTCCGTCACGGGGTATAATTCACCCCTCCACTTT.